The rows below give T cell receptor beta chains drawn from one sample of a study of PD-L1 blockade in urothelial cancer. Sequenced by immunoSEQ multiplex PCR; TCRdb stores in-frame clones only, minus some. The sample includes approximately 63,000 clones, about 81% seen only once; the top ten take around 1.7%. The sample consisted of PBMCs, taken around atezolizumab (anti-PD-L1) treatment. The receptors were sampled from a man aged 70-80 years with urothelial cancer. Both conserved end residues are part of each CDR3. The order of the fields is V gene, clone size, D gene, J gene, CDR3 protein, CDR3 DNA. D genes are given only for firm matches. Clone sizes are given selectively: once, few, many, or a class where the clone is expanded.

>TRBV28|-|TRBD1|TRBJ1-5
CASSPPTGYQPQHF
TGTGCCAGCAGTCCCCCGACAGGGTACCAGCCCCAGCATTTT
>TRBV7-4|-|-|TRBJ1-5
CASSLQYREGSNQPQHF
TGTGCCAGCAGCCTACAATACAGGGAAGGCAGCAATCAGCCCCAGCATTTT
>TRBV7-8|-|-|TRBJ2-5
CASSLDRVAKETQYF
TGTGCCAGCAGCTTAGATCGGGTGGCAAAAGAGACCCAGTACTTC
>TRBV4-3|few|-|TRBJ1-1
CASSQDSLPNTEAFF
TGCGCCAGCAGCCAAGATTCCCTCCCGAACACTGAAGCTTTCTTT
>TRBV19|-|-|TRBJ2-1
CASKRDSNSYNEQFF
TGTGCCAGTAAGAGAGACAGTAACTCATACAATGAGCAGTTCTTC
>TRBV18|-|TRBD2|TRBJ2-1
CASSPGLDFNEQFF
TGTGCCAGCTCACCGGGACTAGATTTCAATGAGCAGTTCTTC
>TRBV7-9|-|TRBD1|TRBJ1-5
CASGVGQGPNQPQHF
TGTGCCAGCGGAGTCGGACAGGGTCCCAATCAGCCCCAGCATTTT
>TRBV19|-|-|TRBJ1-5
CASTLRGLGNQPQHF
TGTGCCAGTACTCTTAGGGGACTGGGCAATCAGCCCCAGCATTTT
>TRBV25-1|-|-|TRBJ2-1
CASSGGNEQFF
TGTGCCAGCAGTGGAGGAAATGAGCAGTTCTTC
>TRBV27|-|-|TRBJ1-2
CASRGGAEGYTF
TGTGCCAGCAGGGGGGGGGCGGAAGGCTACACCTTC
>TRBV27|-|-|TRBJ2-3
CASSFQGGDTQYF
TGTGCCAGCAGTTTTCAGGGAGGAGATACGCAGTATTTT
>TRBV11-3|-|TRBD1|TRBJ2-2
CASSLDDRGVTGELFF
TGTGCCAGCAGCTTAGATGACAGGGGTGTCACCGGGGAGCTGTTTTTT
>TRBV29-1|once|-|TRBJ2-1
CSVEYMRNEQFF
TGCAGCGTTGAGTACATGAGGAATGAGCAGTTCTTC
>TRBV15|-|-|TRBJ2-2
CATAGDRNAGELFF
TGTGCCACCGCCGGGGATCGAAACGCCGGGGAGCTGTTTTTT
>TRBV11-3|many|TRBD2|TRBJ2-3
CASSLLAGGADTQYF
TGTGCCAGCAGTTTACTAGCGGGAGGTGCAGATACGCAGTATTTT
>TRBV16|-|-|TRBJ1-4
CASSQVRDEKLFF
TGTGCCAGCAGCCAGGTGAGGGATGAAAAACTGTTTTTT
>TRBV7-2|-|-|TRBJ2-2
CASMFGTSNTGELFF
TGTGCCAGCATGTTTGGGACTTCCAACACCGGGGAGCTGTTTTTT
>TRBV2|once|-|TRBJ2-7
CATQTRRYEQYF
TGTGCCACCCAGACTCGACGCTACGAGCAGTACTTC
>TRBV28|-|TRBD1|TRBJ2-2
CASSFVQGTGELFF
TGTGCCAGCAGTTTCGTACAGGGGACCGGGGAGCTGTTTTTT
>TRBV15|-|-|TRBJ2-3
CATSRLYTDTQYF
TGTGCCACCAGCAGGCTCTACACAGATACGCAGTATTTT
>TRBV6-5|-|-|TRBJ2-1
CASSYPGDEQFF
TGTGCCAGCAGTTACCCTGGAGATGAGCAGTTCTTC
>TRBV7-9|few|-|TRBJ2-7
CASSLYRDSYEQYF
TGTGCCAGCAGCCTCTACAGGGACTCCTACGAGCAGTACTTC
>TRBV7-2|-|TRBD1|TRBJ2-7
CASGLQGIYEQYF
TGTGCCAGCGGTCTACAGGGGATTTACGAGCAGTACTTC
>TRBV18|-|TRBD2|TRBJ2-1
CASSLYPPSGSISYNEQFF
TGTGCCAGCTCACTTTACCCCCCTAGCGGGAGCATTTCCTACAATGAGCAGTTCTTC
>TRBV19|-|TRBD1|TRBJ2-7
CASSIGAGTDYEQYF
TGTGCCAGTAGTATTGGGGCAGGGACAGACTACGAGCAGTACTTC
>TRBV5-1|-|TRBD2|TRBJ2-7
CASSRGGAISYEQYF
TGCGCCAGCAGCCGCGGGGGGGCGATCTCCTACGAGCAGTACTTC
>TRBV5-1|-|TRBD2|TRBJ2-1
CASSGVGLAAFGQFF
TGCGCCAGCAGCGGAGTGGGACTAGCGGCTTTTGGGCAGTTCTTC
>TRBV19|-|-|TRBJ2-7
CASRLPGQRQYF
TGTGCCAGTAGGTTACCCGGACAGAGACAGTACTTC
>TRBV16|-|-|TRBJ1-2
CASSQFDHSAGNYGYTF
TGTGCCAGCAGCCAATTCGACCATTCCGCGGGGAACTATGGCTACACCTTC
>TRBV2|-|TRBD2|TRBJ2-1
CASTLSGGQGNEQFF
TGTGCCAGCACCCTCAGCGGGGGGCAGGGGAATGAGCAGTTCTTC
>TRBV10-1|-|TRBD1|TRBJ2-7
CARQGAWVSYEQYF
TGCGCCAGACAGGGGGCTTGGGTGTCCTACGAGCAGTACTTC
>TRBV28|-|TRBD1|TRBJ1-2
CASSPRDSYGYTF
TGTGCCAGCAGTCCCCGGGACAGCTATGGCTACACCTTC
>TRBV28|-|-|TRBJ1-1
CASNTLEAYKGVAAFF
TGTGCCAGCAATACCCTGGAAGCATATAAGGGGGTGGCGGCTTTCTTT
>TRBV27|-|-|TRBJ1-1
CASREGGGTEAFF
TGTGCCAGCAGGGAAGGGGGGGGCACTGAAGCTTTCTTT
>TRBV7-2|few|TRBD2|TRBJ2-5
CASSLATSGRASETQYF
TGTGCCAGCAGCTTAGCGACTAGCGGGAGGGCCTCGGAGACCCAGTACTTC
>TRBV5-4|few|-|TRBJ1-1
CASSLAGATEAFF
TGTGCCAGCAGCTTGGCAGGGGCCACTGAAGCTTTCTTT
>TRBV29-1|-|-|TRBJ2-1
CSVEPYEVNEQFF
TGCAGCGTTGAACCCTACGAAGTGAATGAGCAGTTCTTC
>TRBV7-9|-|-|TRBJ1-2
CASSLVGGNYGYTF
TGTGCCAGCAGCTTAGTTGGGGGGAACTATGGCTACACCTTC
>TRBV6-6|-|-|TRBJ1-5
CASRQLNSNQPQHF
TGTGCCAGCAGACAGCTCAATAGCAATCAGCCCCAGCATTTT
>TRBV4-3|once|TRBD1|TRBJ2-7
CASSQVIGQGSRYEQYF
TGCGCCAGCAGCCAAGTAATTGGACAGGGCAGTAGGTACGAGCAGTACTTC
>TRBV9|-|-|TRBJ2-5
CASSEAGSGETQYF
TGTGCCAGCAGCGAAGCCGGTAGTGGAGAGACCCAGTACTTC
>TRBV29-1|-|TRBD1|TRBJ2-5
CSVAPGQGGETQYF
TGCAGCGTCGCCCCGGGACAGGGGGGCGAGACCCAGTACTTC
>TRBV27|-|TRBD1|TRBJ2-1
CASSFAGTASYNEQFF
TGTGCCAGCAGTTTCGCCGGGACAGCCTCCTACAATGAGCAGTTCTTC
>TRBV27|medium-sized|-|TRBJ1-2
CASSLFGPDYGYTF
TGTGCCAGCAGTTTATTTGGGCCCGACTATGGCTACACCTTC
>TRBV11-3|-|-|TRBJ2-1
CASSLSLAIDEQFF
TGTGCCAGCAGCTTAAGCCTAGCTATCGATGAGCAGTTCTTC
>TRBV27|-|TRBD2|TRBJ2-2
CASRSGRGTGELFF
TGTGCCAGCAGAAGCGGGAGGGGCACCGGGGAGCTGTTTTTT
>TRBV2|once|-|TRBJ2-5
CASSPRSGQETQYF
TGTGCCAGCAGCCCTAGGAGCGGCCAAGAGACCCAGTACTTC
>TRBV11-1|-|-|TRBJ2-1
CASSPRAGSYNEQFF
TGTGCCAGCAGCCCAAGGGCGGGCTCCTACAATGAGCAGTTCTTC
>TRBV7-3|once|TRBD2|TRBJ2-7
CASSAGAGGSYEQYF
TGTGCCAGCAGCGCCGGGGCCGGGGGGTCTTACGAGCAGTACTTC
>TRBV7-2|-|-|TRBJ2-7
CASSLTDYEQYF
TGTGCCAGCAGCCTTACTGACTACGAGCAGTACTTC
>TRBV5-4|-|TRBD1|TRBJ1-1
CASVLVRQGNTEAFF
TGTGCCAGCGTTCTTGTACGACAGGGGAACACTGAAGCTTTCTTT
>TRBV14|-|TRBD2|TRBJ2-3
CASSLTFSGSSTDTQYF
TGTGCCAGCAGCCTAACCTTTAGCGGGAGCAGCACAGATACGCAGTATTTT
>TRBV6-5|-|TRBD2|TRBJ2-5
CASSSGTSGRGETQYF
TGTGCCAGCAGTTCTGGGACTAGCGGGAGAGGCGAGACCCAGTACTTC